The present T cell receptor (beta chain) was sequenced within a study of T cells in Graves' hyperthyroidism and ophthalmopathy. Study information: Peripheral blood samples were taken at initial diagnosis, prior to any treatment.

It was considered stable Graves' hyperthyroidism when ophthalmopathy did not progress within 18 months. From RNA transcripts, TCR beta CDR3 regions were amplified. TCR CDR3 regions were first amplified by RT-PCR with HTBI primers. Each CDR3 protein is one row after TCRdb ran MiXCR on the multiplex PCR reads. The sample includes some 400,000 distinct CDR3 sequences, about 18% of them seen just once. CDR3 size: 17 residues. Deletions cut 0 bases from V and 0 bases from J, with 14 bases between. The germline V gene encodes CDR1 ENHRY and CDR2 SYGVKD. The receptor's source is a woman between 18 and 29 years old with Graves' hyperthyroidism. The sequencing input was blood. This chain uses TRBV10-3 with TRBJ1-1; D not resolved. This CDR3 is CAISESEAGVVNTEAFF. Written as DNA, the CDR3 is TGTGCCATCAGTGAGTCCGAGGCAGGAGTAGTGAACACTGAAGCTTTCTTT.